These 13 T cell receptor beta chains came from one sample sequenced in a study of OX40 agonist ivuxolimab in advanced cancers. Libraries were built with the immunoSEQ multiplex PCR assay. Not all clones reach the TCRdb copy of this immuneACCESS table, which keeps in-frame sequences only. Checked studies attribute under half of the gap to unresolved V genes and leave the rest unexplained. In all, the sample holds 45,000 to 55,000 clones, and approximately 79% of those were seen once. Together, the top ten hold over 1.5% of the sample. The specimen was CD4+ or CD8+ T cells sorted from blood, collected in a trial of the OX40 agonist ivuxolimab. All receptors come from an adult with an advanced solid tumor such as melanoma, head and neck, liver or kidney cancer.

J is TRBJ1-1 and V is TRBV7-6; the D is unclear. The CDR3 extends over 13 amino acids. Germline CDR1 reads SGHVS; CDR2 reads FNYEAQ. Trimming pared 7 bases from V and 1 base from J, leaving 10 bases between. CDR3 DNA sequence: TGTGCCAGCACCTATACGGCGAACACTGAAGCTTTCTTT. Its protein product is CASTYTANTEAFF.

The DNA for the CDR3 is TGTGCCAGCAGCCGAGTTGGGCTGACCTACGAGCAGTACTTC. Residues: CASSRVGLTYEQYF. The V call is TRBV11-2, the J call TRBJ2-7; D is uncertain. Germline CDR1 SGHAT, CDR2 FQNNGV. The CDR3 is 14 residues long. Trimming removed 5 bases from V and 2 bases from J, with 13 bases in between.

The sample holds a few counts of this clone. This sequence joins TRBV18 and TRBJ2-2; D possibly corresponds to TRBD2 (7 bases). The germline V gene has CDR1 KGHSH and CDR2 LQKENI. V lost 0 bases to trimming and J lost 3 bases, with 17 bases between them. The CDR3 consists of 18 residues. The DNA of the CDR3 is TGTGCCAGCTCACCACCCTTATCGGGGGGCTTAGACACCGGGGAGCTGTTTTTT. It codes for CASSPPLSGGLDTGELFF.

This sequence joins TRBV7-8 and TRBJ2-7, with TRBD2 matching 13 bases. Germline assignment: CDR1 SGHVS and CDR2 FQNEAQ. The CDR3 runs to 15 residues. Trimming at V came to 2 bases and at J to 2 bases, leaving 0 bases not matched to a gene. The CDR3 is CASSLTSGRAYEQYF. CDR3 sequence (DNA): TGTGCCAGCAGCTTAACTAGCGGGAGGGCCTACGAGCAGTACTTC. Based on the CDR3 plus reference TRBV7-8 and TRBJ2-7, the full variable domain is GAGVSQSPRYKVAKRGQDVALRCDPISGHVSLFWYQQALGQGPEFLTYFQNEAQLDKSGLPSDRFFAERPEGSVSTLKIQRTQQEDSAVYLCASSLTSGRAYEQYFGPGTRLTVT.

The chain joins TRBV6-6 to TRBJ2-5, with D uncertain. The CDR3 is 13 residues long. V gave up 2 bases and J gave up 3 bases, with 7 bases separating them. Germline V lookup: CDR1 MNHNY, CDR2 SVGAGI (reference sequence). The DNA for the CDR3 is TGTGCCAGCAGTTACATCGGAAAAGAGACCCAGTACTTC. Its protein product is CASSYIGKETQYF.

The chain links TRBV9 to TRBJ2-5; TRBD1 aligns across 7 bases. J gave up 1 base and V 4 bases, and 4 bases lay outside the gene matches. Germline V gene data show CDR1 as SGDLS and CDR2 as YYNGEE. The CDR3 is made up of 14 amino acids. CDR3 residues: CASSHRDSQETQYF. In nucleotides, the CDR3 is TGTGCCAGCAGCCACCGGGACAGCCAAGAGACCCAGTACTTC. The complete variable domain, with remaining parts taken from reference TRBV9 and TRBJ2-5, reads DSGVTQTPKHLITATGQRVTLRCSPRSGDLSVYWYQQSLDQGLQFLIQYYNGEERAKGNILERFSAQQFPDLHSELNLSSLELGDSALYFCASSHRDSQETQYFGPGTRLLVL.

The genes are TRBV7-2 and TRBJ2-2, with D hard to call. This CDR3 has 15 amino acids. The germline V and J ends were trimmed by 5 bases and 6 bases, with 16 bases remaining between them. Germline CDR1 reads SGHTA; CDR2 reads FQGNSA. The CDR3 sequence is CASSPFARSSGELFF. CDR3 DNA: TGTGCCAGCAGCCCGTTCGCCCGGAGTTCCGGGGAGCTGTTTTTT. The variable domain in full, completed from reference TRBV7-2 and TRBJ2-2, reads GAGVSQSPSNKVTEKGKDVELRCDPISGHTALYWYRQSLGQGLEFLIYFQGNSAPDKSGLPSDRFSAERTGGSVSTLTIQRTQQEDSAVYLCASSPFARSSGELFFGEGSRLTVL.

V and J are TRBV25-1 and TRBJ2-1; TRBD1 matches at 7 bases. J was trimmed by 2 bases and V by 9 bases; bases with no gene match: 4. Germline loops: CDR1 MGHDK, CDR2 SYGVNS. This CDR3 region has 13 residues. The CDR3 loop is CASTGATYNEQFF. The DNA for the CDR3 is TGTGCCAGTACAGGGGCCACCTACAATGAGCAGTTCTTC.

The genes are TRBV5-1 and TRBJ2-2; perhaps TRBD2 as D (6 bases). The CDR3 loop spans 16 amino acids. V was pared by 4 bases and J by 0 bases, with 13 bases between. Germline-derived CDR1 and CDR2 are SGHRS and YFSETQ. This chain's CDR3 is CASSTTQRANTGELFF. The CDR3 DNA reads TGCGCCAGCAGCACGACTCAGCGGGCGAACACCGGGGAGCTGTTTTTT.

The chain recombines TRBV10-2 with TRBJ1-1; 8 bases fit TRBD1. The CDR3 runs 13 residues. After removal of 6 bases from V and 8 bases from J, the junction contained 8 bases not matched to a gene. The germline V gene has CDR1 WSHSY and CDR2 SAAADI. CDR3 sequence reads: CASSPTGDAEAFF. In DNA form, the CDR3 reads TGCGCCAGCAGCCCGACAGGGGATGCCGAAGCTTTCTTT.

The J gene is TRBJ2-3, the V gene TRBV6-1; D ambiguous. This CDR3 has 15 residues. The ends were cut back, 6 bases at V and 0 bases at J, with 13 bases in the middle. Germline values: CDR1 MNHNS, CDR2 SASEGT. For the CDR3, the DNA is TGTGCCAGCAGCCCGTGGTCCTATAGCACAGATACGCAGTATTTT. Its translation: CASSPWSYSTDTQYF.

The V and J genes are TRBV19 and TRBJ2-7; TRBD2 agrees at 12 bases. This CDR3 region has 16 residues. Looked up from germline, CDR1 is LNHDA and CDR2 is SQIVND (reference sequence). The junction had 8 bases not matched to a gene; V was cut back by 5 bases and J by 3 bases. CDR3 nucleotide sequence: TGTGCCAGTAGTCCCCTAGCGGGAGGGCTGATCTACGAGCAGTACTTC. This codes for CASSPLAGGLIYEQYF.

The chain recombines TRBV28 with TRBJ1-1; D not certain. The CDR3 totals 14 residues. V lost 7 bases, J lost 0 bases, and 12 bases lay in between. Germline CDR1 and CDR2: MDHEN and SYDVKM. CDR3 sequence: CASISRSLNTEAFF. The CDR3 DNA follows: TGTGCCAGCATTTCCCGTAGCTTGAACACTGAAGCTTTCTTT. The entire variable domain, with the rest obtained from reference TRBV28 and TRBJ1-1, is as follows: DVKVTQSSRYLVKRTGEKVFLECVQDMDHENMFWYRQDPGLGLRLIYFSYDVKMKEKGDIPEGYSVSREKKERFSLILESASTNQTSMYLCASISRSLNTEAFFGQGTRLTVV.